This T cell receptor (beta chain) was captured in a study of sequential checkpoint blockade in melanoma. Data came from immunoSEQ multiplex PCR; TCRdb stores just in-frame clones and leaves some out. The top ten hold less than 20% of the sample, which has 25,000 to 35,000 clones, 83% seen once. Trimming cost V 2 bases and J 4 bases, with 6 bases left between them. CDR1 is SGDLS, CDR2 YYNGEE, per germline. The CDR3 totals 12 residues. Treatment meaning: randomized to nivolumab then ipilimumab (arm A) or the reverse (arm B). The chain uses TRBV9 and TRBJ1-2, with a tentative D call TRBD1 (5 bases). The material sequenced was CD8+ T cells sorted from blood (inferred from file names), taken from a patient given nivolumab and ipilimumab in sequence. This receptor was taken from a human donor with melanoma. CDR3 DNA: TGTGCCAGCAGCGTCGGGGGCTATGGCTACACCTTC. This encodes CASSVGGYGYTF. Full variable domain (remainder filled in from reference TRBV9 and TRBJ1-2): DSGVTQTPKHLITATGQRVTLRCSPRSGDLSVYWYQQSLDQGLQFLIQYYNGEERAKGNILERFSAQQFPDLHSELNLSSLELGDSALYFCASSVGGYGYTFGSGTRLTVV.